Reported below is one T cell receptor (beta chain). The antigen remains unidentified. This specimen belongs to a study of T cell responses to AZD1222 COVID-19 vaccine. Germline assignment: CDR1 SGHRS and CDR2 YFSETQ. The trim removed 0 bases at V and 5 bases at J, leaving 2 bases unmatched. The CDR3 extends over 14 amino acids. General study points: The donor cohort was predominantly white British with a female majority, and clonal diversity may have been underestimated. Seropositive at baseline were only 5 or 6 AZD1222 recipients.

Using immunoSEQ multiplex PCR, the repertoire was profiled, and TCRdb retains in-frame clones only, with some absent. The table lists about 100,000 clones, around 87% of them singletons. This sample comprised peripheral blood, obtained on day 0 of MenACWY control vaccination. This receptor was taken from an adult in good health. The V gene is TRBV5-1, the J gene TRBJ2-3; 8 bases are a match to TRBD1. The CDR3 reads CASSLDRGKDTQYF. CDR3 coding DNA: TGCGCCAGCAGCTTGGACAGGGGGAAAGATACGCAGTATTTT.